This TCR beta chain was sequenced in a study of cytomegalovirus exposure and HLA in healthy donors. PCR amplification relied on 60 Vbeta primers (plus 13 Jbeta primers). This table comes from immunoSEQ multiplex PCR, and its TCRdb copy is limited to in-frame clones, with some not included. Of some 170,000 clones in the sample, 65% to 80% are singletons; the top ten hold about 4.5%. This TCR came from a man aged 18-30 years in good health and CMV-seropositive. Sample: PBMCs.

CDR3 protein: CATSRRATGVNTEAFF. In nucleotides, the CDR3 is TGTGCCACCAGCCGCAGGGCGACGGGCGTGAACACTGAAGCTTTCTTT. The chain links TRBV15 to TRBJ1-1, with D maybe TRBD1 (5 bases). The V gene lost 5 bases and the J gene lost 0 bases, with 16 bases spanning the gap. Germline values: CDR1 LNHNV, CDR2 YYDKDF (reference sequence). The CDR3 is made up of 16 amino acids.